This TCR beta chain was sequenced in a study of T cells expressing NK-cell markers. Study in general: Researchers got TCR beta repertoires out of sorted CD3+CD56+NKG2C+, CD3+CD56+NKG2C- and CD3+CD56-NKG2C+ T cells. General study findings and limits: Topping the CD3+CD56-NKG2C+ fraction as well were these clonotypes, in a few donors.

The CDR3 length is 15 residues. From germline, CDR1 is DFQATT and CDR2 SNEGSKA (reference sequence). Production of TCR beta cDNA relied on 5'RACE template switching with UMIs. TCRdb reprocessed the 5' RACE reads and stores each CDR3 protein as one record, lacking DNA. The table gives 400,000 to 450,000 distinct CDR3 sequences; the top ten clones make up 6% to 9.5% of it. Of note for this clonotype: Its antigen is not known.

The source is a woman between 18 and 75 years old in good health. The specimen was blood T cells: a sorted CD56 or NKG2C T cell subset, CD4+ or CD8+ T cells, or bulk PBMC T cells (not recorded which). The V gene is TRBV20-1, the J gene TRBJ2-3; TCRdb gives TRBD2 as the D gene, but with no DNA this cannot be confirmed. CDR3 in amino acids: CSARDGGGPTDTQYF.